Here is one T cell receptor (beta chain) with its context. Its antigen is as yet unknown. The entry originates in a study of cytomegalovirus exposure and HLA in healthy donors. V shed 5 bases and J shed 4 bases, with 11 bases lying between them. Per the germline V gene, CDR1 is MNHEY and CDR2 is SMNVEV (reference sequence). The CDR3 loop spans 13 amino acids. Healthy people donating bone marrow made up the donors. Study conclusions and caveats: Upon later analysis, TCR association rates were observed to vary by HLA locus, being highest for DRB1 and lowest for HLA-C.

PCR primers comprised 60 Vbeta and 13 Jbeta primers. Authors' data handling: There were 80 million to 95 million unique TCR beta chains by a later count, and approximately 11 million of them were shared. Using immunoSEQ multiplex PCR, the repertoire was profiled, and TCRdb retains in-frame clones only, with some absent. V and J calls and clone size follow that table, whereas D and trimming were derived from the DNA. The sample shows approximately 160,000 clones, 84% of them seen only once. This receptor was obtained from a girl between 5 and 17 years old in good health and CMV-seropositive. The sequencing sample was made of PBMCs. The chain has TRBV27 and TRBJ1-2, with a weak D call TRBD1 (6 bases). The CDR3 region is CASSRQAFYGYTF. CDR3 DNA: TGTGCCAGCAGTCGACAGGCTTTCTATGGCTACACCTTC.